This T cell receptor beta chain was sequenced for a study of T cell repertoires in cytomegalovirus infection. The germline V and J ends were trimmed by 3 bases and 10 bases, with 15 bases remaining between them. CDR3 size: 14 residues. TCRdb recomputed calls from the reads with MiXCR, one row per CDR3 protein. The sample records approximately 910,000 distinct CDR3 sequences, approximately 31% being singletons. Regarding the study as a whole: Cumulated frequencies of public TCR beta families served to identify carriers of CMV plus the relevant HLA.

This clonotype was found many times. The antigen is undetermined. This sequence joins TRBV12-3 or TRBV12-4 and TRBJ1-4; a possible D gene is TRBD1 (5 bases). The sequence derives from a human donor in good health (CMV status not recorded). Some clones in this sample may be carry-over from other donors' samples. The sample here was cultured CD8+ T cells from PBMCs, taken from culture after CMV antigen stimulation. Written as DNA, the CDR3 is TGTGCCAGCAGTTTCGCAGGGATAACAGGAAAACTGTTTTTT. Its translation is CASSFAGITGKLFF.